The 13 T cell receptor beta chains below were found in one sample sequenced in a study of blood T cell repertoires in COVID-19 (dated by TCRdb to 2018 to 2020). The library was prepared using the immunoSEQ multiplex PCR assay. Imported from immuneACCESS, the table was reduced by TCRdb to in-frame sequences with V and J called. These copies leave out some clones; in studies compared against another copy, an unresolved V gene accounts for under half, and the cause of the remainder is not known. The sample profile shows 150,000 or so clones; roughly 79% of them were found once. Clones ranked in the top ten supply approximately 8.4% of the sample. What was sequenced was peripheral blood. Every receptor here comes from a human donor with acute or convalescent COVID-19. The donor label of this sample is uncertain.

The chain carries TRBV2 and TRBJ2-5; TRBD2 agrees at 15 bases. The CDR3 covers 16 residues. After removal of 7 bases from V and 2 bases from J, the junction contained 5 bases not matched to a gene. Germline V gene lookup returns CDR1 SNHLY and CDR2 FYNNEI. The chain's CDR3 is CASTLGLAGGQETQYF. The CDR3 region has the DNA TGTGCCAGCACCCTGGGACTAGCGGGGGGTCAAGAGACCCAGTACTTC.

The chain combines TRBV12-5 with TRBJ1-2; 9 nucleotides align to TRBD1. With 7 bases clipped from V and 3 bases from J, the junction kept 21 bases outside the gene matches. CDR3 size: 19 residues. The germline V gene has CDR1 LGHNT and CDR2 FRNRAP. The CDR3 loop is CASAEGGTGGSLLYYGYTF. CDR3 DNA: TGTGCTAGTGCTGAGGGGGGAACAGGGGGCTCGTTGTTGTACTATGGCTACACCTTC.

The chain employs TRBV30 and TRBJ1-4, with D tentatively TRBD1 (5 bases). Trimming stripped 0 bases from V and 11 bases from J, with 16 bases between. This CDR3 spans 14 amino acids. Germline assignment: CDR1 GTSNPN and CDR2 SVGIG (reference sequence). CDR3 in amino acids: CAWSVKQARWKLFF. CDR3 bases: TGTGCCTGGAGTGTAAAACAGGCTAGGTGGAAACTGTTTTTT.

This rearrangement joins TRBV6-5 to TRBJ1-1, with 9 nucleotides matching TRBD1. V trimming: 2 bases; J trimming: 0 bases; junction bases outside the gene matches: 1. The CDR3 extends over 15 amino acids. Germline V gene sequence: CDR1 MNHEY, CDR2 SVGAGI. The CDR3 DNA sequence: TGTGCCAGCAGTTACGGGACAGGGCTGAACACTGAAGCTTTCTTT. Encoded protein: CASSYGTGLNTEAFF.

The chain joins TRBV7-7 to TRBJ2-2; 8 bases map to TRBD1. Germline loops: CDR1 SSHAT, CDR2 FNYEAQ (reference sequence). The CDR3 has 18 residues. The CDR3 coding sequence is TGTGCTAGCGCTTCACCGCGACCCGGGACAGGGAACACCGGGGAGCTGTTTTTT. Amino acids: CASASPRPGTGNTGELFF.

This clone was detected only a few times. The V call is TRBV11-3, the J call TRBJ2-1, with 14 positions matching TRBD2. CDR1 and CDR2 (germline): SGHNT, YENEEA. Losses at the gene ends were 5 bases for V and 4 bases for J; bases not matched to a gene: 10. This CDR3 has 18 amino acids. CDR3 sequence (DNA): TGTGCCAGCAGCCCGATGGGGACTAGCGGGGGCCTTTACAATGAGCAGTTCTTC. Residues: CASSPMGTSGGLYNEQFF.

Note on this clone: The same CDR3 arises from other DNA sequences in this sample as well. DNA for the CDR3: TGTGCCAGCAGTTTTGGCAGGGGGGACTATGGCTACACCTTC. Translating gives CASSFGRGDYGYTF. The chain is built from TRBV27 and TRBJ1-2, with 7 bases fitting TRBD1. This CDR3 comprises 14 residues. V was clipped by 3 bases and J by 3 bases; unmatched bases: 4. Germline CDR1 is MNHEY and CDR2 is SMNVEV (reference sequence).

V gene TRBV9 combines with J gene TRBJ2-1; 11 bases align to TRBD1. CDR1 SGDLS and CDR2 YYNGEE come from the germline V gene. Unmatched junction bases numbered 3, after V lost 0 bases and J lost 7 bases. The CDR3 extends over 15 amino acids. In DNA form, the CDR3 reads TGTGCCAGCAGCGTAGTTGGGACAGGGGGTAATGAGCAGTTCTTC. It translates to CASSVVGTGGNEQFF.

CDR3 sequence reads: CASSSPEWTGNQPQHF. The DNA for the CDR3 is TGTGCCAGCAGTTCACCCGAATGGACAGGCAATCAGCCCCAGCATTTT. The rearrangement uses TRBV6-5 and TRBJ1-5, with TRBD1 as a possible D gene (6 bases). The CDR3 totals 16 residues. CDR1 and CDR2 (germline): MNHEY, SVGAGI. Trimming took 4 bases from V and 2 from J, leaving 15 bases between them.

The CDR3, as DNA: TGTGCCAGCTCTTCGTTCCCCTATAGCACAGATACGCAGTATTTT. The encoded protein is CASSSFPYSTDTQYF. The chain is built from TRBV18 and TRBJ2-3; D not certain. Trimming removed 6 bases at V and 0 bases at J, with 13 bases between. The length of the CDR3 is 15 residues. Per germline, CDR1 KGHSH and CDR2 LQKENI.

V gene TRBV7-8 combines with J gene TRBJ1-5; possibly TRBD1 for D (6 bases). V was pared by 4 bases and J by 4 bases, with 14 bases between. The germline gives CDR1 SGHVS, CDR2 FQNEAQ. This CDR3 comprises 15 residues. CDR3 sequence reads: CASSYTKGVNQPQHF. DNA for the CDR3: TGTGCCAGCAGCTACACCAAGGGGGTTAATCAGCCCCAGCATTTT.

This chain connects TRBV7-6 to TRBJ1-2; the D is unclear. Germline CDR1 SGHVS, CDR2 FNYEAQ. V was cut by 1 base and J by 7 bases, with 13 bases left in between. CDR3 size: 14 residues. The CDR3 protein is CASSLGGEGGGYTF. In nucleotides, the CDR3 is TGTGCCAGCAGCTTAGGCGGGGAAGGTGGTGGCTACACCTTC.

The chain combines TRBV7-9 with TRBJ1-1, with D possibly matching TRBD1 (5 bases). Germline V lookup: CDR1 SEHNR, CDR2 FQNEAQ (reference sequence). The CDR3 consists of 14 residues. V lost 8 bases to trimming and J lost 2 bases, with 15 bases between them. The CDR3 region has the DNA TGTGCCAGCCAAAGGGCACAGGCTAACACTGAAGCTTTCTTT. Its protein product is CASQRAQANTEAFF.